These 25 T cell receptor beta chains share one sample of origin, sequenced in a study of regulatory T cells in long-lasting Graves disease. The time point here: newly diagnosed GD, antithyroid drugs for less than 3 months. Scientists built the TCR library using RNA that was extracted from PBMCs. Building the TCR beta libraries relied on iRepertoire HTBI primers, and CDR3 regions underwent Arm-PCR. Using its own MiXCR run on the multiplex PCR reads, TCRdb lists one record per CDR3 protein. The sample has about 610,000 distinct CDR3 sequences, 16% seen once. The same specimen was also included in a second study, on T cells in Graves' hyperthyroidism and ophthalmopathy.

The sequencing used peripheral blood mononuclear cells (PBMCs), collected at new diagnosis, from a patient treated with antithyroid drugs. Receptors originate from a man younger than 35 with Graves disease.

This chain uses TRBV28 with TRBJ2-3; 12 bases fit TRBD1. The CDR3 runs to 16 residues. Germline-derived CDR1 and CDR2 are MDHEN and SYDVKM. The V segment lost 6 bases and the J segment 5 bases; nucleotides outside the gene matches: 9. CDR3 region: CASRPGQGAEEDTQYF. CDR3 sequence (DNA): TGTGCCAGCAGACCGGGACAGGGGGCTGAGGAAGATACGCAGTATTTT.

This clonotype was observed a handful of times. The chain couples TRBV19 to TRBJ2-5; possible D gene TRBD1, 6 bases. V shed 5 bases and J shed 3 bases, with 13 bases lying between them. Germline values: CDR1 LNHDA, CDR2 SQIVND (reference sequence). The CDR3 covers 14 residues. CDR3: CASSETGAEETQYF. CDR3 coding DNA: TGTGCCAGTAGTGAGACAGGAGCCGAAGAGACCCAGTACTTC.

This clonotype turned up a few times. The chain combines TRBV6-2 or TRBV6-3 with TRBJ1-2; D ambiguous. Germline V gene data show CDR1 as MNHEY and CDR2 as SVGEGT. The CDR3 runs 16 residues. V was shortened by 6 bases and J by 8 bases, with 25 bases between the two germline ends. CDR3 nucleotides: TGTGCCAGCAGCCCGAACCTGGGCAGCCCGGCGGTCGGCTACACCTTC. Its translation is CASSPNLGSPAVGYTF.

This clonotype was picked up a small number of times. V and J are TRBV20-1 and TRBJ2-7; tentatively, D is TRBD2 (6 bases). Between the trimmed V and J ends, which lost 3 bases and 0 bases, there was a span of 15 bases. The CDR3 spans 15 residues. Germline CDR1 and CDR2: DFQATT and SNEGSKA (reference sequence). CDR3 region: CSARLPRGSSYEQYF. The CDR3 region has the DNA TGCAGTGCTAGGCTGCCGCGGGGCAGCTCCTACGAGCAGTACTTC.

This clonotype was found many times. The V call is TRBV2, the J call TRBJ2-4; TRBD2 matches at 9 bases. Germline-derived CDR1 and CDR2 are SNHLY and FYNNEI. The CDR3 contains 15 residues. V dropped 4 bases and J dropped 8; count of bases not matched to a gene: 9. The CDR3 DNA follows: TGTGCCAGCAGTGTCCTAGCGGGATCGATTTACATTCAGTACTTC. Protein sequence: CASSVLAGSIYIQYF. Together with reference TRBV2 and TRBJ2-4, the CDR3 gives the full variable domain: EPEVTQTPSHQVTQMGQEVILRCVPISNHLYFYWYRQILGQKVEFLVSFYNNEISEKSEIFDDQFSVERPDGSNFTLKIRSTKLEDSAMYFCASSVLAGSIYIQYFGAGTRLSVL.

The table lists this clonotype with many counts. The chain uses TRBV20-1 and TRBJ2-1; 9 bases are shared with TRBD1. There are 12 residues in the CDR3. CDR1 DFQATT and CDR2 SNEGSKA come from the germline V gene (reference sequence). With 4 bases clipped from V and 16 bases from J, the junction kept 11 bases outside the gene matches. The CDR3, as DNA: TGCAGTGCTATTTATAACCGGGACAGGGTCTTCTTC. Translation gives CSAIYNRDRVFF.

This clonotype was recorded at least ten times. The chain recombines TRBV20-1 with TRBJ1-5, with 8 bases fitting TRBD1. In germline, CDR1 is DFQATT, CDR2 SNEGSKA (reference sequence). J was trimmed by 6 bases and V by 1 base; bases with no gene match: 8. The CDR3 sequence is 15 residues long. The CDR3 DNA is TGCAGTGCTAGAGTCAGGGGGCTTGCGGGTCAGCCCCAGCATTTT. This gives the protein CSARVRGLAGQPQHF.

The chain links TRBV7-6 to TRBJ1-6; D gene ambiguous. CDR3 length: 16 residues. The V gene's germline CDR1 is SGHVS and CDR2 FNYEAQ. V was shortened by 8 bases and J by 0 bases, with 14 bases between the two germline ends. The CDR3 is CASGTTADSYNSPLHF. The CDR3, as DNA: TGTGCCAGCGGCACAACAGCTGACTCCTATAATTCACCCCTCCACTTT. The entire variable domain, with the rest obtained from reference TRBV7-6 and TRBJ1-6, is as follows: GAGVSQSPRYKVTKRGQDVALRCDPISGHVSLYWYRQALGQGPEFLTYFNYEAQQDKSGLPNDRFSAERPEGSISTLTIQRTEQRDSAMYRCASGTTADSYNSPLHFGNGTRLTVT.

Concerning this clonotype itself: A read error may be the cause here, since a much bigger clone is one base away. The CDR3, as DNA: TGTGCCAGTCCAGGGGTGAACACTGAAGCTTTCTTT. It translates to CASPGVNTEAFF. The chain uses TRBV18 and TRBJ1-1; tentatively, D is TRBD1 (6 bases). From germline, CDR1 is KGHSH and CDR2 LQKENI. Trimming removed 9 bases from V and 0 bases from J, with 8 bases in between. The CDR3 sequence is 12 residues long.

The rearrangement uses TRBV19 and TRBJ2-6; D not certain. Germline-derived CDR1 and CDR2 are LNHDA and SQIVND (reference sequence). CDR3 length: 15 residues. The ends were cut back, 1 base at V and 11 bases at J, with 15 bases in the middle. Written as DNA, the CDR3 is TGTGCCAGTAGTATAGGTCGCTCTGGGGTCGACGTCCTGACTTTC. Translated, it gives CASSIGRSGVDVLTF.

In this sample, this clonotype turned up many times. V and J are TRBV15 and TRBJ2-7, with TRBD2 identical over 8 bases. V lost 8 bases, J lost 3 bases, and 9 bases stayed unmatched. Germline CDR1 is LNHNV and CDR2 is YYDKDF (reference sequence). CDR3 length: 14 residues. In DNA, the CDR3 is TGTGCCACCTCCCCCGAGCGGGGGAACTACGAGCAGTACTTC. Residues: CATSPERGNYEQYF. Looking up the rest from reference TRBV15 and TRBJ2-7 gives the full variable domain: DAMVIQNPRYQVTQFGKPVTLSCSQTLNHNVMYWYQQKSSQAPKLLFHYYDKDFNNEADTPDNFQSRRPNTSFCFLDIRSPGLGDTAMYLCATSPERGNYEQYFGPGTRLTVT.

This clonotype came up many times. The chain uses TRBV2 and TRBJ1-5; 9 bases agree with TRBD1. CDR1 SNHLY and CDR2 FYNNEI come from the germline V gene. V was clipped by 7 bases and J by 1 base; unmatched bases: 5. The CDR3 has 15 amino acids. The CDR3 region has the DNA TGTGCCAGCAATGGACAGGGGCGGAGCAATCAGCCCCAGCATTTT. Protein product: CASNGQGRSNQPQHF.

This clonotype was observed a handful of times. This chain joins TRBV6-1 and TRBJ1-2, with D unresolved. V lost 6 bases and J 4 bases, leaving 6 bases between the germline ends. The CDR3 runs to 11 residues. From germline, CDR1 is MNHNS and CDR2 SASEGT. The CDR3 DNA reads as TGTGCCAGCAGGGAAACCTATGGCTACACCTTC. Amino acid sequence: CASRETYGYTF.

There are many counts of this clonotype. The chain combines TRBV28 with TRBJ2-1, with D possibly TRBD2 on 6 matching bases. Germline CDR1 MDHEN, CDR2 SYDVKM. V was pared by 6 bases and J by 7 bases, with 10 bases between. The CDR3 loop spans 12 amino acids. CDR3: CASSLGRNEQFF. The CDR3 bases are TGTGCCAGCAGCCTCGGGAGAAATGAGCAGTTCTTC.

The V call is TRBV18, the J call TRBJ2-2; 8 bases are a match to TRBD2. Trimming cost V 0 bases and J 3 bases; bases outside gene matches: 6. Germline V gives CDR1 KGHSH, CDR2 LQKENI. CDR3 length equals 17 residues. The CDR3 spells CASSPPTGGPHTGELFF. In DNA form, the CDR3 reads TGTGCCAGCTCACCACCCACGGGAGGGCCACACACCGGGGAGCTGTTTTTT.

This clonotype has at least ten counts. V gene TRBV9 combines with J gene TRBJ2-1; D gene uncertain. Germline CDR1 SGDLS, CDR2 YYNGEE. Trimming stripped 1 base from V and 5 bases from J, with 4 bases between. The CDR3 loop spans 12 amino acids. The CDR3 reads CASSVTHNEQFF. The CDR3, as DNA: TGTGCCAGCAGCGTAACCCACAATGAGCAGTTCTTC.

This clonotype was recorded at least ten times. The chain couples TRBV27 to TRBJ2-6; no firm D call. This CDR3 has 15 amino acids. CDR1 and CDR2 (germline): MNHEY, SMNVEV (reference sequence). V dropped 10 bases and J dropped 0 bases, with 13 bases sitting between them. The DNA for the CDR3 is TGTGCCACCCGAGGACCTTTCTCTGGGGCCAACGTCCTGACTTTC. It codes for CATRGPFSGANVLTF. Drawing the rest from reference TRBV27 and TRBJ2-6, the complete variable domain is EAQVTQNPRYLITVTGKKLTVTCSQNMNHEYMSWYRQDPGLGLRQIYYSMNVEVTDKGDVPEGYKVSRKEKRNFPLILESPSPNQTSLYFCATRGPFSGANVLTFGAGSRLTVL.

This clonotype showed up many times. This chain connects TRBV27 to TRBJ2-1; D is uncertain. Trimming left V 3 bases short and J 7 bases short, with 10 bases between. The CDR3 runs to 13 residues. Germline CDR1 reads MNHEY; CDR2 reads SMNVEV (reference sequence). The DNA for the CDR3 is TGTGCCAGCAGTTTGGGTGTTTGGAATGAGCAGTTCTTC. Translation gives CASSLGVWNEQFF.

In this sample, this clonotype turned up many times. The CDR3 reads CASKPNGGGYGYTF. The CDR3 nucleotides read TGTGCCAGCAAACCCAACGGGGGAGGGTATGGCTACACCTTC. This chain connects TRBV28 to TRBJ1-2; D might be TRBD1 (5 bases). V gave up 7 bases and J gave up 5 bases, with 17 bases separating them. The CDR3 is made up of 14 amino acids. Germline V gene sequence: CDR1 MDHEN, CDR2 SYDVKM.

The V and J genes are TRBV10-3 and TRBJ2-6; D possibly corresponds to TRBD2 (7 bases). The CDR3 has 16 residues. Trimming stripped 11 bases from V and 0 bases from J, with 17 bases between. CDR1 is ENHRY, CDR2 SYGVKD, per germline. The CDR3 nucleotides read TGTGCCGGCAGCGGGACACCGAACTCTGGGGCCAACGTCCTGACTTTC. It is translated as CAGSGTPNSGANVLTF.

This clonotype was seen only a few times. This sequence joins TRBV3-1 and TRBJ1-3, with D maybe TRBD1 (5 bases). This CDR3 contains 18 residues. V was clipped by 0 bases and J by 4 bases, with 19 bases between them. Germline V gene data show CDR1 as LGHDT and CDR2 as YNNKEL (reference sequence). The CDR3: CASSQDRDGPKAGNTIYF. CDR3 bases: TGTGCCAGCAGCCAAGATCGGGACGGTCCTAAGGCGGGAAACACCATATATTTT.

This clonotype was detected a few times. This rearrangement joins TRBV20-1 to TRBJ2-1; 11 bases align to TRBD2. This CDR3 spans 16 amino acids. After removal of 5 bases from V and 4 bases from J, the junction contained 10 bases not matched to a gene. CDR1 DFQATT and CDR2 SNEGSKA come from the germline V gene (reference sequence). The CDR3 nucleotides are TGCAGTGCTCAGCCCACTAGCGGGGGACATTACAATGAGCAGTTCTTC. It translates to CSAQPTSGGHYNEQFF.

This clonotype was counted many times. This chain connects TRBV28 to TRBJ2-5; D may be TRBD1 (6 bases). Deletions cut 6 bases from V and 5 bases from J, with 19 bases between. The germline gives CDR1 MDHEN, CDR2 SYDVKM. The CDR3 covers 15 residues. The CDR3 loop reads CASRPQGPGRETQYF. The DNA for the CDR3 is TGTGCCAGCAGACCACAGGGACCAGGCAGGGAGACCCAGTACTTC. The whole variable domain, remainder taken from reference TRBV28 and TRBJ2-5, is DVKVTQSSRYLVKRTGEKVFLECVQDMDHENMFWYRQDPGLGLRLIYFSYDVKMKEKGDIPEGYSVSREKKERFSLILESASTNQTSMYLCASRPQGPGRETQYFGPGTRLLVL.

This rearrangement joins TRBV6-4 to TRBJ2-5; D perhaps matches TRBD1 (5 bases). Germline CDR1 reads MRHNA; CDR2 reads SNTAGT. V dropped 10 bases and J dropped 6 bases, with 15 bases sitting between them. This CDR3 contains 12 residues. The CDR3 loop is CAIREVRQTQYF. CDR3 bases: TGTGCCATCAGGGAAGTTCGACAGACCCAGTACTTC.

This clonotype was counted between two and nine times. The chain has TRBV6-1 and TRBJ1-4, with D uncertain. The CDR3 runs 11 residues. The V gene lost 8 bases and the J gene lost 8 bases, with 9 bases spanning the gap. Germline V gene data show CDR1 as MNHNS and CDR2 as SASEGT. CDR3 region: CASPPGEKLFF. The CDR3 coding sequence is TGTGCCAGCCCGCCAGGCGAAAAACTGTTTTTT.